These 27 T cell receptor beta chains were all obtained from the same sample, sequenced in a study of CD8+ T cells in alopecia areata listed by TCRdb under 2018. Reading the label with the study, this specimen's time point is: four to five weeks on oral tofacitinib. In the paper's terms, the treatment or condition label means: oral pan-JAK inhibitor, 5-10 mg twice daily. Library preparation was by the immunoSEQ multiplex PCR assay. For TCR sequencing, RNA was extracted from every sample and reverse transcribed into cDNA to serve as template. TCRdb mirrors the immuneACCESS table, restricted to in-frame sequences. Some clones are absent from its copies; in checked studies, under half trace to an unresolved V gene, and the reason for the others is unknown. A total of around 190,000 clones appear in this sample, 50% to 60% of them only once. The ten largest clonotypes hold approximately 0.7% of the sample.

The sample was CD4+ T cells sorted from blood, taken at week 4, from a patient treated with tofacitinib. The receptors come from a human donor with alopecia areata.

This chain connects TRBV5-6 to TRBJ1-2; D might be TRBD1 (6 bases). The CDR3 covers 15 residues. Germline lookup yields CDR1 SGHDT and CDR2 YYEEEE. Trimming took 3 bases from V and 4 from J, leaving 16 bases between them. CDR3 DNA sequence: TGTGCCAGCAGCTCCGTGGCCAGGGGTTCCTATGGCTACACCTTC. This encodes CASSSVARGSYGYTF.

The chain uses TRBV11-2 and TRBJ1-2, with a weak D call TRBD1 (6 bases). CDR3 length: 14 amino acids. The V end lost 4 bases, the J end lost 3 bases, and 12 bases lay between the germline ends. Germline assignment: CDR1 SGHAT and CDR2 FQNNGV. CDR3 nucleotide sequence: TGTGCCAGCAGCTCCTTGGGGGGCGACTATGGCTACACCTTC. Translated: CASSSLGGDYGYTF. Together with reference TRBV11-2 and TRBJ1-2, the CDR3 gives the full variable domain: EAGVAQSPRYKIIEKRQSVAFWCNPISGHATLYWYQQILGQGPKLLIQFQNNGVVDDSQLPKDRFSAERLKGVDSTLKIQPAKLEDSAVYLCASSSLGGDYGYTFGSGTRLTVV.

The chain employs TRBV19 and TRBJ2-3; 7 bases agree with TRBD2. Losses at the gene ends were 7 bases for V and 0 bases for J; bases not matched to a gene: 10. CDR3 size: 16 residues. In germline, CDR1 is LNHDA, CDR2 SQIVND (reference sequence). CDR3 region: CASTNGLAASTDTQYF. CDR3 bases: TGTGCCAGTACCAATGGCCTAGCGGCTAGCACAGATACGCAGTATTTT.

A few counts support this clone. The rearrangement links TRBV29-1 to TRBJ1-2; 8 bases are shared with TRBD1. The CDR3 length is 12 residues. Per the germline V gene, CDR1 is SQVTM and CDR2 is ANQGSEA. V lost 6 bases, J lost 4 bases, and 4 bases stayed unmatched. Written as DNA, the CDR3 is TGCAGCGTCGTCGGACAGGGCTATGGCTACACCTTC. This gives the protein CSVVGQGYGYTF.

The V gene is TRBV4-1, the J gene TRBJ1-2; TRBD1 agrees at 8 bases. The CDR3 runs 13 residues. Germline-derived CDR1 and CDR2 are MGHRA and YSYEKL. Trimming removed 0 bases from V and 13 bases from J; junction bases left unmatched: 7. The CDR3 protein is CASSQEVTGARTF. DNA of the CDR3: TGCGCCAGCAGCCAAGAGGTGACAGGGGCTCGCACCTTC.

The chain carries TRBV29-1 and TRBJ2-3, with a possible D match to TRBD2 (6 bases). The CDR3 runs 14 residues. Per germline, CDR1 SQVTM and CDR2 ANQGSEA. V lost 2 bases, J lost 1 base, and 10 bases lay in between. CDR3 in amino acids: CSVEKGGGTDTQYF. CDR3 in DNA: TGCAGCGTTGAAAAGGGCGGGGGCACAGATACGCAGTATTTT.

The rearrangement links TRBV29-1 to TRBJ2-4; D assignment may be TRBD1 or TRBD2 (6 bases each). V dropped 8 bases and J dropped 5 bases, with 16 bases sitting between them. The germline V gene encodes CDR1 SQVTM and CDR2 ANQGSEA. This CDR3 comprises 13 residues. For the CDR3, the DNA is TGCAGCTCCCTCGGGGGCCGGGAAAACATTCAGTACTTC. It codes for CSSLGGRENIQYF.

The chain carries TRBV6-5 and TRBJ2-7; 8 bases align to TRBD1. With 7 bases clipped from V and 7 bases from J, the junction kept 12 bases outside the gene matches. Germline CDR1 reads MNHEY; CDR2 reads SVGAGI. This CDR3 has 14 residues. The CDR3: CASNLVRGLGEQYF. The CDR3 nucleotides are TGTGCCAGCAATCTGGTCAGGGGGCTTGGGGAGCAGTACTTC.

V usage is TRBV30 and J usage is TRBJ2-5, with a weak D call TRBD1 (5 bases). There are 13 residues in the CDR3. Trimming cost V 3 bases and J 5 bases, with 13 bases left between them. In germline, CDR1 is GTSNPN, CDR2 SVGIG (reference sequence). The CDR3 bases are TGTGCCTGGAGAGGTTGGGGCGTTGAGACCCAGTACTTC. It yields the protein CAWRGWGVETQYF.

V and J are TRBV9 and TRBJ2-5; D unresolved. The length of the CDR3 is 14 residues. The germline gives CDR1 SGDLS, CDR2 YYNGEE. V was shortened by 0 bases and J by 3 bases, with 9 bases between the two germline ends. The CDR3: CASSVADGKETQYF. CDR3 nucleotides: TGTGCCAGCAGCGTAGCGGACGGAAAAGAGACCCAGTACTTC.

The V gene is TRBV25-1, the J gene TRBJ2-7, with 8 bases that match TRBD2. CDR1 is MGHDK and CDR2 is SYGVNS in the germline V gene. The V and J ends lost 1 base and 5 bases, in that order; junction bases with no gene match: 1. The CDR3 has 13 amino acids. The CDR3 is CASSEWTSHEQYF. The DNA of the CDR3 is TGTGCCAGCAGTGAATGGACTAGCCACGAGCAGTACTTC.

The chain is built from TRBV29-1 and TRBJ2-7; maybe TRBD1 (6 bases). V dropped 6 bases and J dropped 2 bases, with 14 bases sitting between them. Germline-derived CDR1 and CDR2 are SQVTM and ANQGSEA. The CDR3 consists of 13 residues. CDR3 coding DNA: TGCAGCGTCGCTGGACAGCGAACCTACGAGCAGTACTTC. This encodes CSVAGQRTYEQYF.

This chain uses TRBV19 with TRBJ1-1; unclear D gene. This CDR3 spans 13 amino acids. Germline CDR1 is LNHDA and CDR2 is SQIVND (reference sequence). Trimming removed 5 bases from V and 1 base from J, with 8 bases in between. CDR3 sequence reads: CASSWRTNTEAFF. The CDR3 bases are TGTGCCAGTAGTTGGCGGACGAACACTGAAGCTTTCTTT.

This chain links TRBV30 with TRBJ2-1; 9 bases agree with TRBD2. The CDR3 contains 14 residues. J lost 10 bases, V lost 5 bases, and 12 bases had no gene match. Looked up from germline, CDR1 is GTSNPN and CDR2 is SVGIG (reference sequence). The CDR3 loop is CAWHRSGGTGEQFF. Here the CDR3 DNA reads TGTGCCTGGCACCGGAGCGGGGGGACGGGGGAGCAGTTCTTC.

V usage is TRBV4-3 and J usage is TRBJ2-7; D not resolved. CDR3 length: 14 residues. Germline-derived CDR1 and CDR2 are LGHNA and YSLEER. V was shortened by 4 bases and J by 1 base, with 11 bases between the two germline ends. In DNA, the CDR3 is TGCGCCAGCAGCCTCACCGGGCGTTCCTACGAGCAGTACTTC. It codes for CASSLTGRSYEQYF.

This chain uses TRBV29-1 with TRBJ2-2; D perhaps matches TRBD2 (5 bases). Germline V CDR1 and CDR2: SQVTM, ANQGSEA. CDR3 length: 12 amino acids. V lost 3 bases and J lost 6, with 8 bases in between. DNA for the CDR3: TGCAGCGTTGATCTCGGGGCCGGGGAGCTGTTTTTT. It is translated as CSVDLGAGELFF.

This clone occurred a few times. V and J are TRBV29-1 and TRBJ2-5; no firm D call. V was trimmed by 3 bases and J by 5 bases, leaving 7 bases between them. The CDR3 consists of 11 residues. The V gene's germline CDR1 is SQVTM and CDR2 ANQGSEA. The CDR3 DNA reads as TGCAGCGTTGACTTGCAGGAGACCCAGTACTTC. This encodes CSVDLQETQYF.

The chain uses TRBV18 and TRBJ2-1, with 16 bases lining up with TRBD2. The CDR3 is 16 residues long. The ends lost 3 bases at V and 11 bases at J; junction bases unmatched: 7. Germline V lookup: CDR1 KGHSH, CDR2 LQKENI. The CDR3 region is CASSPGTSGRAQQQFF. The CDR3 bases are TGTGCCAGCTCACCGGGGACTAGCGGGAGGGCGCAACAGCAGTTCTTC.

This chain links TRBV6-5 with TRBJ1-5; 7 nucleotides agree with TRBD1. Germline CDR1 is MNHEY and CDR2 is SVGAGI. The CDR3 contains 13 residues. The ends lost 10 bases at V and 3 bases at J; junction bases unmatched: 6. CDR3 bases: TGTGCCACCGCGGACAGGCTCAATCAGCCCCAGCATTTT. Translated, it gives CATADRLNQPQHF.

The J gene is TRBJ2-5, the V gene TRBV19; 9 bases are shared with TRBD2. V lost 4 bases to trimming and J lost 5 bases; unmatched junction nucleotides: 2. CDR3 length: 13 amino acids. CDR1 is LNHDA, CDR2 SQIVND, per germline (reference sequence). The CDR3 loop is CASSSGRVETQYF. The CDR3, as DNA: TGTGCCAGTAGTAGCGGGAGGGTTGAGACCCAGTACTTC.

This clone was seen only a few times. V and J are TRBV23-1 and TRBJ1-2; maybe TRBD1 (5 bases). TRBV23-1 is marked as an open reading frame, function uncertain. Trimming removed 4 bases from V and 2 bases from J, with 5 bases in between. The CDR3 is 12 amino acids. The CDR3 region has the DNA TGCGCCAGCAGTCGGGGGAACTATGGCTACACCTTC. As protein: CASSRGNYGYTF.

The table lists this clone with a few counts. This sample also contains other DNA sequences that code for the same CDR3. The CDR3 is CASSTSGANVLTF. In DNA, the CDR3 is TGTGCCAGTAGTACGTCTGGGGCCAACGTCCTGACTTTC. V usage is TRBV19 and J usage is TRBJ2-6; D call uncertain. In germline, CDR1 is LNHDA, CDR2 SQIVND (reference sequence). The CDR3 loop spans 13 amino acids. Trimming shortened V by 4 bases and J by 1 base, and 2 bases separated the two germline ends.

The rearrangement joins TRBV30 to TRBJ2-5, with D uncertain. Germline values: CDR1 GTSNPN, CDR2 SVGIG (reference sequence). V shed 2 bases and J shed 1 base, with 8 bases lying between them. The CDR3 contains 13 residues. CDR3 amino acids: CAWSNRFQETQYF. The CDR3 nucleotides are TGTGCCTGGAGTAACCGTTTCCAAGAGACCCAGTACTTC.

This sequence joins TRBV7-9 and TRBJ1-1; D uncertain. CDR1 is SEHNR and CDR2 is FQNEAQ in the germline V gene (reference sequence). Deletions cut 1 base from V and 2 bases from J, with 8 bases between. The CDR3 is made up of 14 amino acids. This CDR3 is CASSLGHANTEAFF. The CDR3 bases are TGTGCCAGCAGCTTAGGGCACGCCAACACTGAAGCTTTCTTT.

The chain has TRBV10-3 and TRBJ2-3, with TRBD1 as a possible D gene (6 bases). V was cut by 6 bases and J by 4 bases, with 17 bases left in between. This CDR3 spans 15 amino acids. Per the germline V gene, CDR1 is ENHRY and CDR2 is SYGVKD. The CDR3 nucleotides read TGTGCCATCAGAACCGGGACATTCGGGGCAGATACGCAGTATTTT. Protein: CAIRTGTFGADTQYF.

The rearrangement uses TRBV5-1 and TRBJ2-7; 12 nucleotides match TRBD1. The CDR3 is made up of 15 amino acids. CDR1 is SGHRS and CDR2 is YFSETQ in the germline V gene. After removal of 0 bases from V and 6 bases from J, the junction contained 4 bases not matched to a gene. The CDR3 bases are TGCGCCAGCAGCTTGGAGGGACAGGGGGCGAGCGAGCAGTACTTC. It yields the protein CASSLEGQGASEQYF.

In its sample, this clone was seen many times. The V call is TRBV28, the J call TRBJ1-1; 9 bases agree with TRBD1. Germline CDR1 MDHEN, CDR2 SYDVKM. The V segment lost 6 bases and the J segment 8 bases; nucleotides outside the gene matches: 4. This CDR3 comprises 12 residues. The CDR3 spells CASSPDRGEAFF. DNA for the CDR3: TGTGCCAGCAGCCCGGACAGGGGAGAAGCTTTCTTT.